These 2 T cell receptor beta chains were sequenced from one sample in a study of blood T cells in healthy people across ages. For the second PCR, which ran for 7 to 11 cycles, a sample-barcoded 5' primer and a J-beta primer mix were used. TCRdb reanalysed the 5' RACE reads using MiXCR and keeps one entry per CDR3 protein. The top ten clones hold approximately 4% of a sample with 800,000 or so distinct CDR3 sequences, 20% to 25% of them seen once. This sample also appeared in a second study, on T cells of mothers and their children.

Sequencing was performed on blood. These receptors were obtained from a boy aged 10-17 years in good health.

The chain joins TRBV20-1 to TRBJ2-7; tentative D call: TRBD2 (6 bases). Trimming stripped 0 bases from V and 1 base from J, with 13 bases between. CDR3 length equals 15 residues. CDR1 is DFQATT, CDR2 SNEGSKA, per germline (reference sequence). CDR3 nucleotides: TGCAGTGCTAGAGATGGCGGGAAGGCGTCCTACGAGCAGTACTTC. It translates to CSARDGGKASYEQYF.

This clonotype came up a few times. This chain joins TRBV15 and TRBJ2-7; 7 positions agree with TRBD2. V was clipped by 3 bases and J by 2 bases; unmatched bases: 13. CDR1 and CDR2 from the germline V gene are LNHNV and YYDKDF (reference sequence). CDR3 size: 17 residues. The CDR3 reads CATSRAGGSSPPYEQYF. CDR3 bases: TGTGCCACCAGCAGGGCCGGGGGGTCGTCACCCCCCTACGAGCAGTACTTC.